The subject of this entry is one TCR beta chain. Its antigen is unidentified. The CDR3 is 15 amino acids. V shed 5 bases and J 9 bases; nucleotides not matched to a gene: 11. Germline loops: CDR1 SGHTA, CDR2 FQGNSA. These data are taken from a study of CD8+ T cells in alopecia areata. Study background: Treated patients received oral tofacitinib, 5 to 10 mg twice daily.

PBMCs, the starting material, were the source of sorted CD4+ and CD8+ T cells. Study results and caveats: It was lesional scalp, especially alopecia totalis/universalis, that showed higher clonality than normal scalp.

The sequencing template was cDNA reverse transcribed from extracted RNA. The assay was immunoSEQ multiplex PCR, and TCRdb's table has in-frame clones only and misses some. This table holds about 150,000 clones, around 47% found once. The sample comprised CD4+ T cells sorted from blood. The receptor's source is a human donor with alopecia areata. V is TRBV7-2 and J is TRBJ2-1; 9 bases are shared with TRBD2. Here the CDR3 DNA reads TGTGCCAGCAGCCAACGCGGCGGGAGGGAGGGTGAGCAGTTCTTC. Amino acid sequence: CASSQRGGREGEQFF.